The present T cell receptor (beta chain) was sequenced within a study of blood T cells in healthy people across ages (dated by TCRdb to the mid-2010s). Some background on the complete study: In model experiments, roughly one uniquely barcoded TCR beta cDNA molecule per two T cells was captured by template switching. Using deep sequencing normalized with unique cDNA molecular identifiers, the study measured how TCR beta repertoire diversity changes with age. Four age groups were formed from the donors: young (average approximately 16 years), middle-aged (approximately 39), aged (over 55) and long-lived (more than 75). Donors of different ages were randomly distributed across sequencing lanes to avoid experimental bias. The study analyzed two additional independent replicas of 1 million unique cDNA reads from the same blood draw for two donors, one aged 18 to 30 and one aged 80 or older. Overall study outcomes, separate from this receptor: Observed TCR beta diversity per million T cells fell roughly linearly with age, and a significant reduction was already apparent by age around 39. Estimates of total diversity from one million sequenced T cells were regarded as lower bounds and underestimates. Observed TCR beta diversity correlated strongly with the percentage of naive T cells measured by flow cytometry. Because the CMV infection status of the donors was unknown, age-related changes in expanded clonotypes may potentially have been confounded. Because profiling used bulk unsorted PBMCs, naive and antigen-experienced compartments could not be compared conclusively. The long-lived group showed more naive CD4+ T cells, fewer expanded clones and increased TCR diversity than the aged group, suggesting age selection.

The germline V and J ends show losses of 4 bases and 3 bases respectively, and no gene match explains 4 bases of the junction. The germline V gene (reference sequence) supplies CDR1 SEHNR and CDR2 FQNEAQ. From cysteine to phenylalanine, the CDR3 is 14 amino acids long. Only the CDR3 region is kept as DNA, spanning 42 bases read in frame from base 1. As regards this clonotype: The clone's antigen remains unknown. No base qualities exist here, and no much larger clone lies one base off it.

Systemically healthy Caucasian individuals from Russia, over 30 in total and aged roughly 6 to 90 years, were included as donors. Around 9.8 milliliters of peripheral blood were collected from each donor into EDTA-treated Vacutainer tubes. Ficoll-Paque density-gradient centrifugation was used to isolate PBMCs, with at least 6.5 million obtained per sample. Trizol reagent was used to extract total RNA from the PBMCs, yielding at least 6 micrograms per sample. The percentages of naive CD45RAhigh/CD27high T cells were determined by flow cytometry on a PBMC aliquot from every donor. The library was built by means of 5' RACE. Sequencing took place on an Illumina HiSeq 2500. A second roughly 7 to 12 cycle PCR used a sample-barcoded 5' primer and a J-beta primer mix. Each TCR beta cDNA molecule received a unique molecular identifier from a template-switch 5' adaptor carrying 12 random nucleotides. Each sample yielded at least 3 million CDR3-containing paired-end reads. All of the RNA was converted into first-strand cDNA using the Mint cDNA synthesis kit, with a TRBC-specific oligonucleotide serving as the primer. After uracil-DNA glycosylase treatment, a first 18-cycle PCR used universal primers M1SS and BC2_uni_R on all cDNA. In the original analysis: For normalization, 1 million high-quality reads were randomly selected from each sample, with every read carrying a distinct molecular identifier. Instead of being binned into consensus sequences, reads with shared molecular identifiers were discarded. MiTCR, run with a Q25 quality threshold and the strictest error-elimination algorithm, handled CDR3 identification, clonotype clustering and error correction. Lower-bound total TCR beta diversity was estimated with a nonparametric unseen species model using Euler transformation. TCRdb passed the public sequencing reads through fastp at Q25 and MiXCR, retaining productive beta sequences. Each CDR3 protein appears once, grouped with its most common genes and DNA. V and J calls and clone size were set by TCRdb, not the authors. The sample profile shows approximately 810,000 distinct CDR3 sequences; roughly 26% of them were found once. The top ten clones comprise 15% to 20% of the sample.

The sequencing input was blood. The V and J segments used are TRBV7-9 and TRBJ2-5, with 8 bases aligning to TRBD2. This sequence was found in an elderly woman in good health. The CDR3 in this case is CASSSGGGKETQYF. The nucleotide sequence reads as follows: TGTGCCAGCAGCTCCGGGGGGGGGAAAGAGACCCAGTACTTC.